This TCR beta chain was sequenced during a study of blood T cell repertoires in COVID-19. About the study: Researchers got acute and convalescent COVID-19 samples from the United States, Italy and Spain. PBMCs, B-cell-depleted T cells, or T cells were the source of the cDNA or gDNA that made up the material.

The CDR3 extends over 16 amino acids. The V and J ends lost 4 bases and 5 bases, in that order; junction bases with no gene match: 7. Germline CDR1 reads KGHDR; CDR2 reads SFDVKD. In the original workflow: Scientists estimated how many nucleated cells there were by amplifying reference gene primers. This table comes from immunoSEQ multiplex PCR, and its TCRdb copy is limited to in-frame clones, with some not included. V, J and clone size reflect that table, while D and trimming were determined from the DNA. The sample holds some 290,000 clones; 70% to 90% are singletons and the top ten take about 3.5%.

The sequencing input was peripheral blood. The origin of this receptor is a man between 18 and 29 years old with active or convalescent COVID-19. This sequence joins TRBV24-1 and TRBJ2-1; the match to TRBD2 covers 10 bases. The DNA for the CDR3 is TGTGCCACCAGTGACTGGGGACTAGCGCGGAACAATGAGCAGTTCTTC. This gives the protein CATSDWGLARNNEQFF.